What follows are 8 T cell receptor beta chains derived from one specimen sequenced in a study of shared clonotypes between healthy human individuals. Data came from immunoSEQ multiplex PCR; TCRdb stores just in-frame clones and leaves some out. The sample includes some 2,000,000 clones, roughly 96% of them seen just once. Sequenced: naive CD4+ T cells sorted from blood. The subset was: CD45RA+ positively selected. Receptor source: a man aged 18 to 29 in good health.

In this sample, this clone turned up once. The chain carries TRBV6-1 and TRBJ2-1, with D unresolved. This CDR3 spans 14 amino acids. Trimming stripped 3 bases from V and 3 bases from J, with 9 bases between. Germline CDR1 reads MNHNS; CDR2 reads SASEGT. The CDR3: CASSEDVHYNEQFF. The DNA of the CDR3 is TGTGCCAGCAGTGAGGACGTCCACTACAATGAGCAGTTCTTC.

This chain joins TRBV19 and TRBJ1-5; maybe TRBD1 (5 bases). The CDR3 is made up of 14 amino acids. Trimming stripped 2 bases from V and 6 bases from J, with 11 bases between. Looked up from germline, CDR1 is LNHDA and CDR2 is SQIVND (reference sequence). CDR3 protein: CASSITAGGQPQHF. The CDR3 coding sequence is TGTGCCAGTAGTATAACGGCCGGGGGTCAGCCCCAGCATTTT.

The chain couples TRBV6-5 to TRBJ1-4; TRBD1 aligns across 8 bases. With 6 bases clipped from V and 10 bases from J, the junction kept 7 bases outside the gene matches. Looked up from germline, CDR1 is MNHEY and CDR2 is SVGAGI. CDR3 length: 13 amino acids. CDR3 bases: TGTGCCAGCAGAGACAGGGGAATCGGAAAACTGTTTTTT. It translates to CASRDRGIGKLFF.

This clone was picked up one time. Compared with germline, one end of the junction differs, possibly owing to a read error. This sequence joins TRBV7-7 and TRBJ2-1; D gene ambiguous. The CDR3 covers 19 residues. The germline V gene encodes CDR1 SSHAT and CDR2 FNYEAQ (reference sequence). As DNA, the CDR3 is TGTGCTAGCAGCTTCCGGGCCTGGGATATTTTAAGCTCCTACAATGAGCAGTTCTTC. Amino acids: CASSFRAWDILSSYNEQFF.

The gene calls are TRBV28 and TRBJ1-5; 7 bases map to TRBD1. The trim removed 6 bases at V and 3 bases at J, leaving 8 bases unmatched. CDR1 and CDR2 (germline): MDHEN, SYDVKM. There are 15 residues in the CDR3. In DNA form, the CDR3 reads TGTGCCAGCAGATCAAGGGACAGCCCCAATCAGCCCCAGCATTTT. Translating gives CASRSRDSPNQPQHF.

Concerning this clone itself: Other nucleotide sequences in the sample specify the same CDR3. CDR3 sequence (DNA): TGCAGCGTCGCCGGGACGATGAACACTGAAGCTTTCTTT. Its protein is CSVAGTMNTEAFF. The chain carries TRBV29-1 and TRBJ1-1; TRBD1 might be the D (5 bases). Per the germline V gene, CDR1 is SQVTM and CDR2 is ANQGSEA. The germline V and J ends were trimmed by 6 bases and 0 bases, with 11 bases remaining between them. The CDR3 covers 13 residues.

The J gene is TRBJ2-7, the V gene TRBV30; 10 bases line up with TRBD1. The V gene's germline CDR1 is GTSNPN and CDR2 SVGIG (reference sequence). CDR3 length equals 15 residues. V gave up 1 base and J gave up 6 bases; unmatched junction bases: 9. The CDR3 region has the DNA TGTGCCTGGAGTGGAACCGGGACAGGGGAAACCGAGCAGTACTTC. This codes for CAWSGTGTGETEQYF.

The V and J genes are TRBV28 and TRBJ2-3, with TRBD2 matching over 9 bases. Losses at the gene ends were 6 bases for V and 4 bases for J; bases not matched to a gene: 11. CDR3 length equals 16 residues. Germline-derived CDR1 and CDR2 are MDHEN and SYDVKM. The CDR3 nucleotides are TGTGCCAGCAGCACCCGGGGAGCGGGGGGTTCAGATACGCAGTATTTT. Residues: CASSTRGAGGSDTQYF.